Presented here are 15 T cell receptor beta chains from one specimen sequenced in a study of T cell responses to AZD1222 COVID-19 vaccine. Method: immunoSEQ multiplex PCR; TCRdb's copy keeps in-frame clones and lacks some. The data show about 190,000 clones, with 80% to 90% seen just once and 6.9% held by the top ten. The material sequenced was peripheral blood, taken on day 0 of AZD1222 vaccination. These receptors originate from an adult in good health.

The chain couples TRBV3-1 (or the pseudogene TRBV3-2) to TRBJ2-7; 8 bases are shared with TRBD1. CDR3 size: 13 residues. The V segment lost 3 bases and the J segment 2 bases; nucleotides outside the gene matches: 0. Per germline, CDR1 LGHDT and CDR2 YNNKEL (reference sequence). This CDR3 reads CASSQTGAYEQYV. The DNA for the CDR3 is TGTGCCAGCAGCCAGACAGGGGCCTACGAGCAGTACGTC.

V gene TRBV27 combines with J gene TRBJ1-5; TRBD1 matches at 9 bases. J was trimmed by 6 bases and V by 5 bases; bases with no gene match: 5. The CDR3 length is 14 residues. Germline loops: CDR1 MNHEY, CDR2 SMNVEV (reference sequence). CDR3 coding DNA: TGTGCCAGCAGTGTGACAGGGGGGGGTCAGCCCCAGCATTTT. It encodes CASSVTGGGQPQHF.

The genes are TRBV2 and TRBJ2-3, with 8 bases aligning to TRBD1. Germline loops: CDR1 SNHLY, CDR2 FYNNEI. V lost 6 bases and J lost 2; bases outside the gene matches: 10. CDR3 length: 16 residues. The CDR3 nucleotides are TGTGCCAGCAGGAAACAGGGGGGTGGGCACACAGATACGCAGTATTTT. As protein: CASRKQGGGHTDTQYF.

This chain links TRBV7-2 with TRBJ1-6; D remains unclear. This CDR3 has 12 residues. With 9 bases removed from V and 2 bases from J, the gap between germline ends came to 5 bases. CDR1 and CDR2 (germline): SGHTA, FQGNSA. As DNA, the CDR3 is TGTGCCAGTAGCCCCTATAATTCACCCCTCCACTTT. Translating it yields CASSPYNSPLHF.

The genes are TRBV20-1 and TRBJ2-7; maybe TRBD1 (6 bases). The CDR3 covers 15 residues. Germline CDR1 and CDR2: DFQATT and SNEGSKA (reference sequence). The ends were cut back, 3 bases at V and 0 bases at J, with 15 bases in the middle. DNA for the CDR3: TGCAGTGCTAGTCCCCTGCTGGACAGCTCCTACGAGCAGTACGTC. Its protein product is CSASPLLDSSYEQYV.

The rearrangement joins TRBV24-1 to TRBJ1-2; D ambiguous. Germline V gene lookup returns CDR1 KGHDR and CDR2 SFDVKD. The ends were cut back, 7 bases at V and 3 bases at J, with 8 bases in the middle. The CDR3 runs to 12 residues. In DNA, the CDR3 is TGTGCCACCAGGGGGAAAGACTATGGCTACACCTTC. Protein product: CATRGKDYGYTF.

The chain is built from TRBV5-1 and TRBJ1-5, with 8 nucleotides matching TRBD1. The CDR3 totals 15 residues. Germline assignment: CDR1 SGHRS and CDR2 YFSETQ. The V gene end was trimmed by 0 bases and the J gene end by 7 bases; junction bases not matched to a gene: 6. CDR3 nucleotide sequence: TGCGCCAGCAGCTTGGCCCCGTCAGGGGGCCAGCCCCAGCATTTT. Residues: CASSLAPSGGQPQHF.

The J gene is TRBJ2-1, the V gene TRBV24-1; 9 bases match TRBD1. CDR1 is KGHDR, CDR2 SFDVKD, per germline. This CDR3 is built from 15 residues. After removal of 2 bases from V and 5 bases from J, the junction contained 3 bases not matched to a gene. In DNA form, the CDR3 reads TGTGCCACCAGTGATTCAGGGACAGGGAACAATGAGCAGTTCTTC. Translating gives CATSDSGTGNNEQFF.

V is TRBV12-3 or TRBV12-4 and J is TRBJ2-7; tentatively, D is TRBD1 or TRBD2 (5 bases each). Trimming cost V 4 bases and J 4 bases, with 8 bases left between them. The CDR3 extends over 12 amino acids. CDR3 loop: CASSSGHYEQYF. CDR3 sequence (DNA): TGTGCCAGCAGTTCGGGGCATTACGAGCAGTACTTC.

This clone has a single count. The V call is TRBV5-1, the J call TRBJ2-1; the match to TRBD1 covers 9 bases. With 0 bases clipped from V and 9 bases from J, the junction kept 4 bases outside the gene matches. The germline gives CDR1 SGHRS, CDR2 YFSETQ. This CDR3 is built from 14 residues. CDR3 in amino acids: CASSLVGQGAEQFF. The CDR3 bases are TGCGCCAGCAGCTTGGTGGGACAGGGCGCTGAGCAGTTCTTC.

The CDR3 here is CASRILWGQGPTGELFF. The DNA for the CDR3 is TGTGCCAGCAGAATTCTATGGGGACAGGGTCCGACCGGGGAGCTGTTTTTT. The chain has TRBV28 and TRBJ2-2, with 9 bases aligning to TRBD1. The CDR3 loop spans 17 amino acids. Germline loops: CDR1 MDHEN, CDR2 SYDVKM. V shed 6 bases, J shed 5 bases, and the junction held 13 bases outside the gene matches.

The chain combines TRBV19 with TRBJ2-7; a possible D gene is TRBD1 (6 bases). This CDR3 is 15 amino acids long. V lost 5 bases, J lost 2 bases, and 16 bases lay in between. Germline CDR1 reads LNHDA; CDR2 reads SQIVND (reference sequence). Here the CDR3 DNA reads TGTGCCAGTAGTCTCAACGGTGAGGGGGCCTACGAGCAGTACGTC. Translating gives CASSLNGEGAYEQYV.

The chain joins TRBV6-5 to TRBJ2-7, with a weak D call TRBD2 (6 bases). CDR1 MNHEY and CDR2 SVGAGI come from the germline V gene. This CDR3 is built from 13 residues. V was trimmed by 5 bases and J by 2 bases, leaving 10 bases between them. CDR3 loop: CASSRDSAYEQYV. The CDR3 DNA follows: TGTGCCAGCAGTCGGGACTCTGCCTACGAGCAGTACGTC.

The rearrangement links TRBV5-6 to TRBJ2-3; TRBD1 aligns across 8 bases. This CDR3 spans 15 amino acids. The germline V gene encodes CDR1 SGHDT and CDR2 YYEEEE. The V gene end was trimmed by 1 base and the J gene end by 6 bases; junction bases not matched to a gene: 7. This CDR3 is CASSLQSGGFDTQYF. The CDR3 region has the DNA TGTGCCAGCAGCTTGCAATCAGGGGGCTTTGATACGCAGTATTTT.

The chain links TRBV4-1 to TRBJ1-1; unclear D gene. The CDR3 sequence is 15 residues long. Trimming took off 2 bases at V and 9 bases at J, with 19 bases between the two ends. Germline lookup yields CDR1 MGHRA and CDR2 YSYEKL. CDR3 amino acids: CASSQSPDGWRKAFF. For the CDR3, the DNA is TGCGCCAGCAGCCAAAGTCCCGATGGGTGGAGAAAAGCTTTCTTT.